The 2 T cell receptor beta chains in this list originate from one sample, sequenced in a study of blood T cell repertoires in COVID-19. The method was immunoSEQ multiplex PCR; TCRdb's version includes in-frame clones alone and lacks a portion of them. The profile shows 250,000 to 350,000 clones, approximately 85% of them singletons. The material sequenced was peripheral blood. Receptors originate from a human donor with COVID-19, enrolled during active disease. The donor label of this sample is uncertain.

CDR3 in DNA: TGTGCCAGCAGCGCCCGACGAGGGGCGGGAGGCCGTAGCGGGGAGCTGTTTTTT. Translating it yields CASSARRGAGGRSGELFF. The genes are TRBV9 and TRBJ2-2, with 8 bases fitting TRBD2. Germline CDR1 and CDR2: SGDLS and YYNGEE. CDR3 length: 18 residues. Unmatched junction bases numbered 17, after V lost 3 bases and J lost 7 bases. Based on the CDR3 plus reference TRBV9 and TRBJ2-2, the full variable domain is DSGVTQTPKHLITATGQRVTLRCSPRSGDLSVYWYQQSLDQGLQFLIQYYNGEERAKGNILERFSAQQFPDLHSELNLSSLELGDSALYFCASSARRGAGGRSGELFFGEGSRLTVL.

The V call is TRBV28, the J call TRBJ2-5; TRBD1 agrees at 8 bases. Germline values: CDR1 MDHEN, CDR2 SYDVKM. There are 14 residues in the CDR3. The V and J ends lost 6 bases and 4 bases, in that order; junction bases with no gene match: 7. The CDR3: CASRNRGDGETQYF. The CDR3 DNA follows: TGTGCCAGCAGAAACAGGGGGGACGGAGAGACCCAGTACTTC. Full variable domain (outside the CDR3, taken from reference TRBV28 and TRBJ2-5): DVKVTQSSRYLVKRTGEKVFLECVQDMDHENMFWYRQDPGLGLRLIYFSYDVKMKEKGDIPEGYSVSREKKERFSLILESASTNQTSMYLCASRNRGDGETQYFGPGTRLLVL.